The next 20 T cell receptor beta chains were all read from a single sample in a study of blood T cell repertoires in COVID-19. The repertoire was sequenced with immunoSEQ multiplex PCR; TCRdb's copy has only in-frame clones and lacks some. Of 250,000 or so clones in the sample, about 90% were seen once. Sequencing used peripheral blood. These receptors were obtained from a man aged 18 to 29 with active or convalescent COVID-19.

The rearrangement uses TRBV7-8 and TRBJ2-7, with 7 bases identical to TRBD2. Germline values: CDR1 SGHVS, CDR2 FQNEAQ. The junction had 12 bases not matched to a gene; V was cut back by 5 bases and J by 5 bases. The CDR3 loop spans 15 amino acids. The DNA of the CDR3 is TGTGCCAGCAGCGCCACGACTAGCCCGCTGCACGAGCAGTACTTC. Its protein product is CASSATTSPLHEQYF.

This clone was seen a handful of times. The V and J genes are TRBV28 and TRBJ1-6; D is undetermined. Trimming took off 6 bases at V and 9 bases at J, with 18 bases between the two ends. This CDR3 is 15 amino acids long. Germline CDR1 reads MDHEN; CDR2 reads SYDVKM. The CDR3 DNA sequence: TGTGCCAGCAGGGACTCCGTCTCCTTGTTTTCACCCCTCCACTTT. Translated, it gives CASRDSVSLFSPLHF.

CDR3 amino acids: CASSLPDRGTDTQYF. CDR3 DNA: TGTGCCAGCAGCTTACCCGACAGGGGGACAGATACGCAGTATTTT. V gene TRBV7-2 combines with J gene TRBJ2-3; 9 bases fit TRBD1. Trimming took 2 bases from V and 3 from J; bases not matched to a gene: 3. This CDR3 region has 15 residues. CDR1 is SGHTA, CDR2 FQGNSA, per germline.

The V and J genes are TRBV27 and TRBJ2-3, with TRBD2 identical over 10 bases. This CDR3 has 16 amino acids. V lost 1 base to trimming and J lost 10 bases; unmatched junction nucleotides: 11. Per germline, CDR1 MNHEY and CDR2 SMNVEV (reference sequence). The CDR3 loop is CASSLFSGGLSSPQYF. The DNA of the CDR3 is TGTGCCAGCAGTTTATTTAGCGGGGGGCTCTCCTCCCCGCAGTATTTT.

J is TRBJ1-2 and V is TRBV3-1 (or the pseudogene TRBV3-2); 8 bases are shared with TRBD1. Germline V lookup: CDR1 LGHDT, CDR2 YNNKEL (reference sequence). The CDR3 runs 14 residues. The trim removed 3 bases at V and 3 bases at J, leaving 3 bases unmatched. The chain's CDR3 is CASSQGQAYYGYTF. The CDR3 DNA reads TGTGCCAGCAGCCAGGGACAGGCTTACTATGGCTACACCTTC.

The chain is built from TRBV7-2 and TRBJ1-3; TRBD1 is a possible D gene (5 bases). The germline V gene has CDR1 SGHTA and CDR2 FQGNSA. The CDR3 spans 14 residues. The germline V and J ends were trimmed by 5 bases and 11 bases, with 19 bases remaining between them. For the CDR3, the DNA is TGTGCCAGCAGCGGCAGGGCTATTCTTGGAGCCATATATTTT. Its translation: CASSGRAILGAIYF.

As for this clone: This CDR3 is also generated by other DNA sequences in the sample. This chain uses TRBV19 with TRBJ1-5; 9 bases line up with TRBD1. The CDR3 runs 12 residues. With V trimmed by 8 bases and J by 5 bases, 1 base remained unmatched. The germline V gene has CDR1 LNHDA and CDR2 SQIVND (reference sequence). CDR3 nucleotide sequence: TGTGCCAGTCGGACAGGGGATCAGCCCCAGCATTTT. Protein sequence: CASRTGDQPQHF.

V is TRBV5-4 and J is TRBJ2-5, with 9 bases that match TRBD1. The CDR3 is 14 amino acids. With V trimmed by 5 bases and J by 5 bases, 7 bases remained unmatched. Germline V gives CDR1 SGHNT, CDR2 YYREEE (reference sequence). This chain's CDR3 is CASSQGQGRETQYF. The DNA for the CDR3 is TGTGCCAGCAGTCAGGGACAGGGTCGGGAGACCCAGTACTTC. The full variable domain, with the rest looked up from reference TRBV5-4 and TRBJ2-5, is ETGVTQSPTHLIKTRGQQVTLRCSSQSGHNTVSWYQQALGQGPQFIFQYYREEENGRGNFPPRFSGLQFPNYSSELNVNALELDDSALYLCASSQGQGRETQYFGPGTRLLVL.

The chain links TRBV2 to TRBJ1-5, with D uncertain. CDR1 is SNHLY, CDR2 FYNNEI, per germline. This CDR3 contains 11 residues. V lost 6 bases, J lost 5 bases, and 5 bases lay in between. DNA of the CDR3: TGTGCCAGCAGGCGTTATCAGCCCCAGCATTTT. This gives the protein CASRRYQPQHF.

This clone was seen only once. The rearrangement links TRBV29-1 to TRBJ1-1; D call uncertain. V gave up 5 bases and J gave up 1 base, with 11 bases separating them. Germline CDR1 SQVTM, CDR2 ANQGSEA. The CDR3 totals 13 residues. The CDR3 region is CSVLLLTNTEAFF. For the CDR3, the DNA is TGCAGCGTTTTATTACTTACGAACACTGAAGCTTTCTTT.

The chain has TRBV7-2 and TRBJ1-1; 7 bases align to TRBD1. From germline, CDR1 is SGHTA and CDR2 FQGNSA. The V and J ends lost 5 bases and 6 bases, in that order; junction bases with no gene match: 15. The CDR3 runs to 16 residues. In nucleotides, the CDR3 is TGTGCCAGCAGCCCCGAGTCGGGACAGATGTCAGCTGAAGCTTTCTTT. This translates into CASSPESGQMSAEAFF. Full variable domain (outside the CDR3, taken from reference TRBV7-2 and TRBJ1-1): GAGVSQSPSNKVTEKGKDVELRCDPISGHTALYWYRQSLGQGLEFLIYFQGNSAPDKSGLPSDRFSAERTGGSVSTLTIQRTQQEDSAVYLCASSPESGQMSAEAFFGQGTRLTVV.

This sequence joins TRBV4-2 and TRBJ2-7; 7 positions match TRBD2. Germline-derived CDR1 and CDR2 are LGHNA and YNFKEQ. CDR3 length: 17 residues. V was clipped by 1 base and J by 7 bases; unmatched bases: 16. The CDR3 reads CASSQVRREGLGEEQYF. DNA of the CDR3: TGTGCCAGCAGCCAAGTGCGAAGGGAGGGCCTGGGGGAAGAGCAGTACTTC.

The chain uses TRBV28 and TRBJ1-2, with D unclear. The germline CDR1 and CDR2 sequences are MDHEN and SYDVKM. V dropped 1 base and J dropped 4 bases, with 10 bases sitting between them. There are 14 residues in the CDR3. The CDR3: CASSLSLVSYGYTF. The CDR3 DNA reads TGTGCCAGCAGTTTATCACTTGTGAGCTATGGCTACACCTTC.

The rearrangement links TRBV27 to TRBJ2-7, with 11 positions matching TRBD2. V was clipped by 2 bases and J by 4 bases; unmatched bases: 1. The CDR3 runs 14 residues. The germline gives CDR1 MNHEY, CDR2 SMNVEV (reference sequence). Written as DNA, the CDR3 is TGTGCCAGCAGTTTAGGGACTAGCGGATACGAGCAGTACTTC. Amino acids: CASSLGTSGYEQYF.

This clone was detected a few times. This rearrangement joins TRBV13 to TRBJ1-3; the match to TRBD1 covers 8 bases. CDR3 length equals 15 residues. The V segment lost 5 bases and the J segment 2 bases; nucleotides outside the gene matches: 5. Germline CDR1 PRHDT, CDR2 FYEKMQ (reference sequence). The CDR3, as DNA: TGTGCCAGCAGCCAACAGGGGGTCCCTGGAAACACCATATATTTT. Its protein product is CASSQQGVPGNTIYF.

The chain couples TRBV19 to TRBJ2-1; 8 nucleotides match TRBD1. This CDR3 comprises 13 residues. J was trimmed by 7 bases and V by 10 bases; bases with no gene match: 9. Germline values: CDR1 LNHDA, CDR2 SQIVND (reference sequence). CDR3 residues: CAIDGQGGNEQFF. The CDR3 coding sequence is TGTGCCATCGATGGACAGGGAGGAAATGAGCAGTTCTTC.

The gene calls are TRBV15 and TRBJ1-2; 12 nucleotides line up with TRBD1. Looked up from germline, CDR1 is LNHNV and CDR2 is YYDKDF (reference sequence). Trimming cost V 1 base and J 7 bases; bases outside gene matches: 7. The CDR3 is 16 residues long. The CDR3 reads CATSRVRDRGLGGYTF. CDR3 bases: TGTGCCACCAGCAGAGTTCGGGACAGGGGGCTCGGTGGCTACACCTTC.

The gene calls are TRBV5-1 and TRBJ2-1; D is uncertain. This CDR3 is built from 14 residues. V was pared by 9 bases and J by 6 bases, with 19 bases between. Germline CDR1 and CDR2: SGHRS and YFSETQ. The CDR3 is CATQELSYGNEQFF. The CDR3 region has the DNA TGCGCCACCCAAGAACTGTCCTACGGCAATGAGCAGTTCTTC.

This chain joins TRBV9 and TRBJ1-3; D is perhaps TRBD1 (5 bases). Germline-derived CDR1 and CDR2 are SGDLS and YYNGEE. Trimming stripped 3 bases from V and 7 bases from J, with 8 bases between. The CDR3 length is 12 residues. CDR3 nucleotides: TGTGCCAGCAGCGCAAACAGGAACACCATATATTTT. The encoded protein is CASSANRNTIYF.

The gene calls are TRBV3-1 (or the pseudogene TRBV3-2) and TRBJ2-7; D may be TRBD1 (5 bases). Germline lookup yields CDR1 LGHDT and CDR2 YNNKEL (reference sequence). The V gene lost 2 bases and the J gene lost 3 bases, with 17 bases spanning the gap. The CDR3 sequence is 16 residues long. CDR3 in amino acids: CASSQTEWGLSYEQYF. For the CDR3, the DNA is TGTGCCAGCAGCCAAACTGAATGGGGCCTTAGCTACGAGCAGTACTTC.